This entry is about one TCR beta chain. CFSE-low antigen-reactive cultures were sequenced at survey level. The repertoire was sequenced with immunoSEQ multiplex PCR; TCRdb's copy has only in-frame clones and lacks some. Of 450 to 600 clones in the sample, around 41% are singletons; the top ten hold over 20%. The sample is drawn from a study of human CD4 T cells and Enterobacteriaceae. The V end lost 4 bases, the J end lost 3 bases, and 17 bases lay between the germline ends. The germline CDR1 and CDR2 sequences are SGHKS and YYEKEE (reference sequence). This CDR3 region has 15 residues. CFSE-low CD25+ ICOS+ proliferating activated T cells were FACS-sorted after 6-7 days. Memory CD4+ T cells were CFSE-labeled and cultured 2:1 with antigen-pulsed autologous monocytes. The memory gate held CD4+ cells that were not CD45RA+CCR7+CD95- naive cells, over 98% pure.

This chain connects TRBV5-5 to TRBJ2-7; weak D call: TRBD1 (6 bases). The TCR originated in a human donor in good health. Input material: bacteria-reactive CD4+ T cells grown in culture. Sample subset: CFSE-low proliferating memory CD4 T cells sorted after in vitro stimulation with a heat-inactivated bacterium or M. tuberculosis lysate. DNA of the CDR3: TGTGCCAGCAGCATTGGAGCCGGGACACACTACGAGCAGTACTTC. Protein: CASSIGAGTHYEQYF.